This T cell receptor (beta chain) was captured in a study of blood T cells in healthy people across ages. Together with a sample-barcoded 5' primer, a J-beta primer mix was included in a second PCR lasting roughly 7 to 11 cycles. Per sample, CDR3-containing paired-end reads numbered at least 2.5 million. MiXCR was run by TCRdb on the 5' RACE reads, yielding one entry per CDR3 protein. Here the sample spans nearly 1 million distinct CDR3 sequences, roughly 51% being singletons. The CDR3 totals 17 residues. The V gene's germline CDR1 is KGHDR and CDR2 SFDVKD. V was pared by 3 bases and J by 2 bases, with 8 bases of the junction left unmatched.

The sequence was obtained from a woman aged 60 to 75 in good health. The material sequenced was blood. The chain combines TRBV24-1 with TRBJ2-3; the match to TRBD2 covers 9 bases. The CDR3 nucleotides read TGTGCCACCAGTGATCCGGGACTAGCAGGAGACACAGATACGCAGTATTTT. Translation: CATSDPGLAGDTDTQYF.